Detailed here is one T cell receptor (beta chain). The sample comes from a study of blood T cells in healthy people across ages. Germline V gene sequence: CDR1 ENHRY, CDR2 SYGVKD. The CDR3 totals 13 residues. The ends were cut back, 3 bases at V and 3 bases at J, with 6 bases in the middle. A J-beta primer mix and a sample-barcoded 5' primer were used in a second PCR of roughly 7 to 12 cycles. TCRdb passed the 5' RACE reads through MiXCR, listing each CDR3 protein once. The data show over a million distinct CDR3 sequences, with about 45% seen just once and about 3.8% held by the top ten. This sequence originates from a woman aged 18-30 years in good health. The rearrangement joins TRBV10-3 to TRBJ1-5; D uncertain. The sequenced material came from blood. CDR3 loop: CAISDSNNQPQHF. CDR3 nucleotide sequence: TGTGCCATCAGTGACAGCAACAATCAGCCCCAGCATTTT.